The T cell receptor beta chain under discussion was sequenced for a study of blood T cell repertoires in COVID-19. Study as a whole: Sources were T cells, B-cell-depleted T cells, or PBMCs; the material itself was cDNA or gDNA.

The germline V gene encodes CDR1 SGHVS and CDR2 FQNEAQ. This CDR3 is 13 amino acids long. Per the original data handling: Nucleated cell counts were estimated from reference gene primer amplification. Profiled with immunoSEQ multiplex PCR; TCRdb holds only in-frame clones, not every one. V, J and clone size reflect that table, while D and trimming were determined from the DNA. In the table there are around 150,000 clones, 75% to 85% of which are singletons. Comment on this clone: One junction end disagrees with the germline gene, perhaps due to a read error. Other DNA sequences in the same sample also yield this CDR3.

This sequence was found in a man aged 60-69 years with acute or convalescent COVID-19. The rearrangement uses TRBV7-8 and TRBJ2-1; 10 positions agree with TRBD2. The sequenced sample was peripheral blood. The CDR3: CASSTRLAGKQFF. CDR3 bases: TGCGCCAGCAGCACGAGACTAGCGGGTAAGCAGTTCTTC.